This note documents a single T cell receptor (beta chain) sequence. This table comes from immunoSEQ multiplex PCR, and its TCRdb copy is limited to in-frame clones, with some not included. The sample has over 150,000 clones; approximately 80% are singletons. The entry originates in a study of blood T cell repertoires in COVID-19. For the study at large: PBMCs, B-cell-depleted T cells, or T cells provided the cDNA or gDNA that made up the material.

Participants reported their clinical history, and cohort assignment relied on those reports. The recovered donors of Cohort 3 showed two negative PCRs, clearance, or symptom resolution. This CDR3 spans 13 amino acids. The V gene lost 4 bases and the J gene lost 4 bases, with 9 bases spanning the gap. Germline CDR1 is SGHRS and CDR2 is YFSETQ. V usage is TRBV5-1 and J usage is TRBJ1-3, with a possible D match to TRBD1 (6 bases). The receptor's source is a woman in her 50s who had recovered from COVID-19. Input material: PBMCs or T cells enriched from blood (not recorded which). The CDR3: CASSPGDGNTIYF. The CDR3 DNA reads TGCGCCAGCAGCCCAGGGGACGGAAACACCATATATTTT.